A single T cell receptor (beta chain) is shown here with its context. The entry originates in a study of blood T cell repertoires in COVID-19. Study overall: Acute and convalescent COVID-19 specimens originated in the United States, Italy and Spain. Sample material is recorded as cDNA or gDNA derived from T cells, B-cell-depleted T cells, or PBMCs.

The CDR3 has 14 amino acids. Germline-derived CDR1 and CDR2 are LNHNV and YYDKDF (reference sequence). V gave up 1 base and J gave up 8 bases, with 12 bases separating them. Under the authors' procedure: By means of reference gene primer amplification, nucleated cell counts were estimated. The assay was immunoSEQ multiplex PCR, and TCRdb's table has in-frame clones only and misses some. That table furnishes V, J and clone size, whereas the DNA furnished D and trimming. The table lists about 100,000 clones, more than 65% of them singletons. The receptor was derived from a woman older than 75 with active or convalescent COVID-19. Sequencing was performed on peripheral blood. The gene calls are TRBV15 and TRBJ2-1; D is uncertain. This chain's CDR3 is CATSRVPLADEQFF. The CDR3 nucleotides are TGTGCCACCAGCAGAGTTCCGTTAGCCGATGAGCAGTTCTTC.